This T cell receptor (beta chain) is from a study of T cell responses to AZD1222 COVID-19 vaccine. Overall study findings and caveats: When two AZD1222 doses had been given, Spike-specific TCR breadth and depth rose.

This clone showed up just once. Its specificity is not known. Method: immunoSEQ multiplex PCR; TCRdb's copy keeps in-frame clones and lacks some. This table has 89,000 or so clones, 91% appearing once. This clonotype was obtained from an adult who received the AZD1222 COVID-19 vaccine. Sample: peripheral blood, taken 28 days after the second AZD1222 dose.

CDR3 residues: CAVGAGVGEQFF. In DNA, the CDR3 is TGTGCCGTTGGAGCGGGAGTTGGTGAGCAGTTCTTC. The gene calls are TRBV19 and TRBJ2-1; 8 bases are a match to TRBD2. Germline CDR1 reads LNHDA; CDR2 reads SQIVND (reference sequence). J was trimmed by 9 bases and V by 11 bases; bases with no gene match: 9. The CDR3 consists of 12 residues.